This entry features one T cell receptor beta chain sequence. These data belong to a study of identical twins. MiXCR was run by TCRdb on the 5' RACE reads, yielding one entry per CDR3 protein. Found here are over 500,000 distinct CDR3 sequences, roughly a fifth of them singletons; the top ten hold approximately 0.95%. The V segment lost 4 bases and the J segment 4 bases; nucleotides outside the gene matches: 3. Germline-derived CDR1 and CDR2 are SEHNR and FQNEAQ (reference sequence). The CDR3 is 13 amino acids. These data were likewise used in another study, on T cells expressing NK-cell markers. That report adds: Repertoire data for TCR beta were derived from sorted T cells (CD3+CD56+NKG2C+, CD3+CD56+NKG2C- and CD3+CD56-NKG2C+).

The J gene is TRBJ1-1, the V gene TRBV7-9, with 7 bases matching TRBD1. This receptor was identified in a woman under 30 in good health. The sequencing input was CD4+ T cells sorted from blood. Here the CDR3 reads CASSSRGGTEAFF. In nucleotides, the CDR3 is TGTGCCAGCAGCTCCAGGGGGGGCACTGAAGCTTTCTTT.